The rows below give T cell receptor beta chains drawn from one sample of a study of blood T cell repertoires in COVID-19. The protocol was immunoSEQ multiplex PCR, while the TCRdb copy is restricted to in-frame clones and leaves out a portion. The sample has about 220,000 clones, 82% seen once. Sequencing used PBMCs or T cells enriched from blood (not recorded which). Receptor source: a woman aged 60-70 years who had recovered from COVID-19. CDR3s include the opening cysteine and the closing phenylalanine or tryptophan. Each record gives: CDR3 protein, CDR3 DNA, clone size, J gene, V gene, D gene. A D gene is named only where the DNA matches it firmly. Expanded clones get a size class; other rows say once, few or many, or leave the size out.

cdr3_aa: CASSKQWAGRQETQYF; cdr3_nt: TGTGCCAGTAGTAAGCAGTGGGCAGGGCGTCAAGAGACCCAGTACTTC; clone_size: NA; j_call: TRBJ2-5; v_call: TRBV19; d_call: NA
cdr3_aa: CASSSSSRVAGELFF; cdr3_nt: TGTGCCAGCAGCTCGTCATCTAGAGTCGCCGGGGAGCTGTTTTTT; clone_size: NA; j_call: TRBJ2-2; v_call: TRBV11-3; d_call: NA
cdr3_aa: CASTGAGDNQPQHF; cdr3_nt: TGTGCCAGCACAGGGGCAGGCGATAATCAGCCCCAGCATTTT; clone_size: NA; j_call: TRBJ1-5; v_call: TRBV6-5; d_call: NA
cdr3_aa: CASSLDWGGLNTEAFF; cdr3_nt: TGCGCCAGCAGCTTGGATTGGGGGGGACTGAACACTGAAGCTTTCTTT; clone_size: NA; j_call: TRBJ1-1; v_call: TRBV5-1; d_call: NA
cdr3_aa: CASSATGSYNTEAFF; cdr3_nt: TGTGCCAGCAGTGCCACCGGGTCCTATAACACTGAAGCTTTCTTT; clone_size: NA; j_call: TRBJ1-1; v_call: TRBV2; d_call: NA
cdr3_aa: CASKTGGNQPQHF; cdr3_nt: TGTGCCAGCAAGACAGGGGGCAATCAGCCCCAGCATTTT; clone_size: NA; j_call: TRBJ1-5; v_call: TRBV28; d_call: TRBD1
cdr3_aa: CASGSGQGAFNTEAFF; cdr3_nt: TGTGCCAGCGGGTCGGGACAGGGGGCCTTTAACACTGAAGCTTTCTTT; clone_size: NA; j_call: TRBJ1-1; v_call: TRBV11-2; d_call: TRBD1
cdr3_aa: CASSLGPQGAGKTDTQYF; cdr3_nt: TGCGCCAGCAGCTTAGGCCCCCAGGGAGCGGGGAAAACAGATACGCAGTATTTT; clone_size: NA; j_call: TRBJ2-3; v_call: TRBV5-1; d_call: TRBD2
cdr3_aa: CASSLPGHLRETQYF; cdr3_nt: TGTGCCAGCAGCCTTCCGGGACACCTTCGTGAGACCCAGTACTTC; clone_size: NA; j_call: TRBJ2-5; v_call: TRBV14; d_call: NA
cdr3_aa: CASSGQARNTQYF; cdr3_nt: TGTGCCAGCAGCGGACAGGCTCGGAATACGCAGTATTTT; clone_size: NA; j_call: TRBJ2-3; v_call: TRBV2; d_call: TRBD1
cdr3_aa: CASGTETRGYGYTF; cdr3_nt: TGTGCCAGCGGTACCGAGACAAGGGGGTATGGCTACACCTTC; clone_size: NA; j_call: TRBJ1-2; v_call: TRBV27; d_call: NA
cdr3_aa: CASRIDRAEAFF; cdr3_nt: TGTGCCAGCAGGATAGACAGGGCTGAAGCTTTCTTT; clone_size: NA; j_call: TRBJ1-1; v_call: TRBV2; d_call: TRBD1
cdr3_aa: CAWSGQGPMTEAFF; cdr3_nt: TGTGCCTGGAGTGGACAGGGCCCTATGACTGAAGCTTTCTTT; clone_size: NA; j_call: TRBJ1-1; v_call: TRBV30; d_call: TRBD1
cdr3_aa: CASSDPGTGTRVQYF; cdr3_nt: TGTGCCAGCAGTGACCCCGGGACAGGTACCCGCGTGCAGTACTTC; clone_size: NA; j_call: TRBJ2-7; v_call: TRBV6-1; d_call: TRBD1
cdr3_aa: CASSLIWGGYEQYF; cdr3_nt: TGTGCCAGCAGCCTCATCTGGGGGGGCTACGAGCAGTACTTC; clone_size: NA; j_call: TRBJ2-7; v_call: TRBV11-2; d_call: TRBD2
cdr3_aa: CASSGLAGTSTDTQYF; cdr3_nt: TGTGCCAGCAGCGGACTAGCGGGGACTAGCACAGATACGCAGTATTTT; clone_size: NA; j_call: TRBJ2-3; v_call: TRBV5-5; d_call: TRBD2
cdr3_aa: CASSLESGTSVSDTQYF; cdr3_nt: TGCGCCAGCAGCTTGGAGTCCGGGACTAGCGTATCAGATACGCAGTATTTT; clone_size: NA; j_call: TRBJ2-3; v_call: TRBV5-1; d_call: TRBD2
cdr3_aa: CASSIGATNEKLFF; cdr3_nt: TGTGCCAGTAGTATCGGTGCAACTAATGAAAAACTGTTTTTT; clone_size: NA; j_call: TRBJ1-4; v_call: TRBV19; d_call: NA
cdr3_aa: CASSSPPGTAFPGYNEQFF; cdr3_nt: TGTGCCAGTAGTAGTCCCCCTGGGACAGCCTTTCCGGGTTACAATGAGCAGTTCTTC; clone_size: NA; j_call: TRBJ2-1; v_call: TRBV19; d_call: TRBD1
cdr3_aa: CASSLDGETEAFF; cdr3_nt: TGTGCCAGCAGCTTAGACGGGGAGACTGAAGCTTTCTTT; clone_size: NA; j_call: TRBJ1-1; v_call: TRBV7-3; d_call: NA
cdr3_aa: CASSDTGGAFGTEAFF; cdr3_nt: TGTGCCAGCAGCGACACAGGGGGCGCGTTTGGCACTGAAGCTTTCTTT; clone_size: few; j_call: TRBJ1-1; v_call: TRBV7-9; d_call: TRBD1
cdr3_aa: CASSAQRQGRETQYF; cdr3_nt: TGTGCCAGCAGCGCCCAGAGACAGGGACGAGAGACCCAGTACTTC; clone_size: NA; j_call: TRBJ2-5; v_call: TRBV9; d_call: TRBD1